Below, 13 T cell receptor beta chains from the same sample are listed, as sequenced in a study of post-analysis software for immune sequencing data. The study, taken as a whole, reports: Patients showed TRBV5-6, TRBV5-1 and TRBV20-1 among roughly 5 TRBV segments more frequent than in controls.

For these TCRs, the target antigens are not known. cDNA libraries for TCR beta contained unique molecular identifiers. TCRdb processed the PCR reads anew with MiXCR; each CDR3 protein has one entry. Of roughly 800,000 distinct CDR3 sequences in the sample, about 57% were seen once. Specimen: blood. The source of these receptors is a girl aged 10 to 17 with multiple sclerosis.

V is TRBV19 and J is TRBJ2-3, with 10 bases that match TRBD2. Germline CDR1 LNHDA, CDR2 SQIVND (reference sequence). This CDR3 is 15 amino acids long. V lost 6 bases, J lost 6 bases, and 9 bases stayed unmatched. CDR3 sequence reads: CASSPGLAMYDTQYF. As DNA, the CDR3 is TGTGCCAGTAGCCCGGGACTAGCGATGTATGATACGCAGTATTTT. Full variable domain (rest looked up from reference TRBV19 and TRBJ2-3): DGGITQSPKYLFRKEGQNVTLSCEQNLNHDAMYWYRQDPGQGLRLIYYSQIVNDFQKGDIAEGYSVSREKKESFPLTVTSAQKNPTAFYLCASSPGLAMYDTQYFGPGTRLTVL.

The V call is TRBV20-1, the J call TRBJ2-7; D is undetermined. Germline-derived CDR1 and CDR2 are DFQATT and SNEGSKA (reference sequence). The CDR3 runs 14 residues. V lost 1 base, J lost 5 bases, and 15 bases lay in between. CDR3 amino acids: CSARARTGRNEQYF. For the CDR3, the DNA is TGCAGTGCTAGAGCCCGCACCGGAAGGAACGAGCAGTACTTC.

The chain employs TRBV2 and TRBJ1-1, with unresolved D. The CDR3 has 18 amino acids. V was clipped by 7 bases and J by 5 bases, with 29 bases between them. From germline, CDR1 is SNHLY and CDR2 FYNNEI. The CDR3 loop is CASKRQTENIHSRTEAFF. DNA of the CDR3: TGTGCCAGCAAACGGCAGACGGAGAACATTCACTCGAGGACTGAAGCTTTCTTT. The variable domain in full, completed from reference TRBV2 and TRBJ1-1, reads EPEVTQTPSHQVTQMGQEVILRCVPISNHLYFYWYRQILGQKVEFLVSFYNNEISEKSEIFDDQFSVERPDGSNFTLKIRSTKLEDSAMYFCASKRQTENIHSRTEAFFGQGTRLTVV.

The chain has TRBV29-1 and TRBJ2-7; 8 bases fit TRBD2. After removal of 4 bases from V and 0 bases from J, the junction contained 5 bases not matched to a gene. CDR3 length: 14 residues. Germline V gene lookup returns CDR1 SQVTM and CDR2 ANQGSEA. The CDR3 loop is CSVGGLGASYEQYF. DNA of the CDR3: TGCAGCGTTGGGGGACTAGGGGCCTCCTACGAGCAGTACTTC.

The genes are TRBV19 and TRBJ1-1; D not certain. Trimming shortened V by 6 bases and J by 5 bases, and 10 bases separated the two germline ends. The CDR3 has 12 residues. The V gene's germline CDR1 is LNHDA and CDR2 SQIVND (reference sequence). The CDR3 protein is CASRGPATEAFF. The CDR3 coding sequence is TGTGCCAGTAGAGGACCTGCAACTGAAGCTTTCTTT.

This clonotype came up once. The rearrangement joins TRBV6-5 to TRBJ2-4; D not resolved. The DNA end lines up better with TRBJ2-7; the J call may be wrong. The CDR3 runs to 13 residues. Germline V gives CDR1 MNHEY, CDR2 SVGAGI. CDR3 amino acids: CASSSLQDYEQYF. The CDR3 DNA is TGTGCCAGCAGTTCCCTCCAGGATTACGAGCAGTACTTC.

This clonotype was seen only a few times. This sequence joins TRBV7-9 and TRBJ2-7; 7 nucleotides agree with TRBD1. CDR3 length equals 16 residues. After removal of 1 base from V and 5 bases from J, the junction contained 11 bases not matched to a gene. The germline V gene has CDR1 SEHNR and CDR2 FQNEAQ (reference sequence). CDR3 sequence reads: CASSLEGAHPSDEQYF. The CDR3 nucleotides read TGTGCCAGCAGCTTAGAGGGGGCCCACCCGTCCGACGAGCAGTACTTC.

The gene calls are TRBV3-1 and TRBJ2-3, with TRBD2 matching over 11 bases. V was clipped by 1 base and J by 2 bases; unmatched bases: 5. The CDR3 is 17 amino acids. Germline V CDR1 and CDR2: LGHDT, YNNKEL (reference sequence). The CDR3 region is CASSQAGLAVYTDTQYF. The CDR3 region has the DNA TGTGCCAGCAGCCAAGCGGGACTAGCGGTGTACACAGATACGCAGTATTTT.

This clonotype was seen a few times. The chain joins TRBV20-1 to TRBJ2-7; 11 bases fit TRBD2. In germline, CDR1 is DFQATT, CDR2 SNEGSKA (reference sequence). The CDR3 consists of 14 residues. Trimming removed 4 bases from V and 3 bases from J; junction bases left unmatched: 5. CDR3 region: CSATGLAAYYEQYF. The CDR3 DNA reads TGCAGTGCTACGGGACTAGCGGCGTACTACGAGCAGTACTTC.

The chain employs TRBV5-1 and TRBJ1-1; D is ambiguous. V was clipped by 1 base and J by 4 bases, with 14 bases between them. The CDR3 runs to 15 residues. Germline CDR1 and CDR2: SGHRS and YFSETQ. The CDR3 region has the DNA TGCGCCAGCAGCTTGTCGGCGGGGATACCCACTGAAGCTTTCTTT. Translation gives CASSLSAGIPTEAFF.

The chain joins TRBV20-1 to TRBJ1-5; possible D gene TRBD1, 5 bases. CDR3 length: 16 residues. Germline V gene lookup returns CDR1 DFQATT and CDR2 SNEGSKA (reference sequence). Between the trimmed V and J ends, which lost 0 bases and 0 bases, there was a span of 12 bases. In nucleotides, the CDR3 is TGCAGTGCTAGAGATCCCACAGGTGGTAGCAATCAGCCCCAGCATTTT. Protein product: CSARDPTGGSNQPQHF.

The CDR3 sequence: CASSLALGGGSSYEQYF. The CDR3, as DNA: TGTGCCAGCAGTTTAGCGCTTGGCGGGGGAAGCTCCTACGAGCAGTACTTC. This chain links TRBV12-3 or TRBV12-4 with TRBJ2-7; TRBD2 matches 7 bases. V was pared by 0 bases and J by 0 bases, with 8 bases of the junction left unmatched. The CDR3 length is 17 residues.

The genes are TRBV7-9 and TRBJ1-6, with 7 bases matching TRBD1. Germline V gene lookup returns CDR1 SEHNR and CDR2 FQNEAQ (reference sequence). The length of the CDR3 is 15 residues. Trimming at V came to 3 bases and at J to 11 bases, leaving 10 bases not matched to a gene. The CDR3 nucleotides are TGTGCCAGCAGCTTGGCCTCAGGGGGGATTGCACCCCTCCACTTT. Its protein is CASSLASGGIAPLHF.